This is a list of T cell receptor beta chains from one sample in a study of cytomegalovirus exposure and HLA in healthy donors. Only in-frame clones appear in the TCRdb table, and some are missing; sequencing was by immunoSEQ multiplex PCR. This table has about 110,000 clones, around 80% appearing once. The sequenced sample was PBMCs. The receptors here all came from a young woman in good health and CMV-seropositive. Each CDR3 is given with its conserved first and last residue. A D gene is named only where the DNA matches it firmly. Clone sizes are given selectively: once, few, many, or a class where the clone is expanded.

>TRBJ2-3|TRBD1|TRBV19|.
CASSQGADTQYF
>TRBJ2-1|TRBD1|TRBV6-5|.
CASSPDRGRNEQFF
>TRBJ1-2|TRBD1|TRBV7-8|few
CASSAGTGVGYTF
>TRBJ2-2|.|TRBV9|.
CASSSLAGELFF
>TRBJ2-7|TRBD2|TRBV5-4|.
CASSTRAGGTYEQYF
>TRBJ1-1|.|TRBV5-1|.
CASSPGQINTEAFF
>TRBJ1-5|.|TRBV6-5|.
CASSYGHLHQPQHF
>TRBJ1-1|.|TRBV28|.
CASSLSRATEAFF
>TRBJ1-2|.|TRBV6-5|.
CASSYGGEDYGYTF
>TRBJ1-5|.|TRBV6-5|.
CASRYDSRYSNQPQHF
>TRBJ2-1|TRBD2|TRBV30|.
CAFSGSSYNEQFF
>TRBJ1-1|TRBD1|TRBV6-5|.
CASSYGQGLINTEAFF
>TRBJ2-1|TRBD2|TRBV11-3|.
CASSSPSGSTPDSYNEQFF
>TRBJ2-3|TRBD2|TRBV10-2|.
CASHGLAGGAESDTQYF
>TRBJ2-4|TRBD1|TRBV6-5|.
CASSTGTGRIQYF
>TRBJ2-3|TRBD2|TRBV4-2|.
CASSQRDVSGSTDTQYF
>TRBJ2-7|.|TRBV5-1|.
CASSLGTATYEQYF
>.|.|TRBV12-2|.
CASRLAKGGQGVSHNYEQYF
>TRBJ2-2|TRBD1|TRBV6-6|.
CASSSGQQNTGELFF
>TRBJ1-4|.|TRBV5-1|.
CASSLQEGEKLFF
>TRBJ2-1|.|TRBV27|.
CASSPPGSEGDEQFF
>TRBJ2-7|TRBD2|TRBV11-2|few
CASSLDLLAGGREQYF
>TRBJ2-1|TRBD2|TRBV5-1|.
CASSSLGLAGNANEQFF
>TRBJ2-2|TRBD1|TRBV5-8|.
CASIALGQGNTGELFF
>TRBJ2-5|.|TRBV19|.
CASSIGAVQETQYF
>TRBJ2-7|TRBD2|TRBV7-6|.
CASSQTSGFYEQYF
>TRBJ2-4|.|TRBV5-1|.
CASSPGMENKNIQYF
>TRBJ2-1|.|TRBV2|.
CASSVTQRGNEQFF
>TRBJ2-7|.|TRBV14|once
CASSQGSQLYTYEQYF
>TRBJ2-7|.|TRBV7-9|once
CSSSLARGLSSYEQYF
>TRBJ1-2|TRBD1|TRBV2|once
CASSAGQGGDYGYTF
>TRBJ2-4|.|TRBV6-1|.
CASSERTEWAKNIQYF
>TRBJ2-7|TRBD2|TRBV5-5|once
CASSYWGTTYEQYF
>TRBJ2-1|.|TRBV7-3|.
CASSLGGEQFF
>TRBJ2-7|.|TRBV7-8|.
CASSLVTGFSYEQYF
>TRBJ2-4|TRBD1|TRBV5-1|few
CASRHDRGWSFDIQYF
>TRBJ2-7|TRBD2|TRBV27|.
CASSSTIAGGTYEQYF
>TRBJ1-1|.|TRBV30|.
CASYRVEAFF
>TRBJ2-7|.|TRBV6-6|.
CASSYDQSRSYEQYF
>TRBJ2-7|.|TRBV18|.
CASSPTSYEQYF